This T cell receptor beta chain was obtained from a study of a mutant IDH1 vaccine in newly diagnosed glioma. Whole-study results and caveats: Pseudoprogression seemingly bore no relation to changes in top peripheral T cell clonotypes.

Indicated time point: week 35, safety follow-up. Vaccination comprised doses that each held 300 ug of mutant IDH1 20-mer peptide, plus topical imiquimod. Concerning this clone itself: The antigen remains unidentified.

Sequenced by immunoSEQ multiplex PCR; TCRdb stores in-frame clones only, minus some. This table holds over 60,000 clones, around 81% found once. The TCR comes from a man between 40 and 49 years old with glioma. Sequencing was performed on PBMCs, taken from a glioma patient whose treatment included an IDH1 peptide vaccine.

The CDR3 region is CASSLFRTGGSIQYF. DNA for the CDR3: TGTGCCAGCAGTTTATTCCGCACAGGGGGGAGCATTCAGTACTTC. The rearrangement joins TRBV27 to TRBJ2-4; 8 bases agree with TRBD1. Germline loops: CDR1 MNHEY, CDR2 SMNVEV (reference sequence). This CDR3 has 15 amino acids. V lost 1 base, J lost 9 bases, and 8 bases stayed unmatched.